The source of this T cell receptor (beta chain) is a study of chronic HIV infection and antiretroviral therapy. This clonotype came up a few times. TCRdb called the 5' RACE reads again in MiXCR, with one record for every CDR3 protein. The repertoire holds 40,000 or so distinct CDR3 sequences, with 7% to 10% as singletons. The CDR3 is 17 amino acids. V lost 5 bases to trimming and J lost 0 bases; unmatched junction nucleotides: 12. Looked up from germline, CDR1 is DFQATT and CDR2 is SNEGSKA (reference sequence). J is TRBJ2-1 and V is TRBV20-1; 8 bases align to TRBD2. This receptor was taken from an adult who had HIV and had not received antiretroviral therapy, or was an uninfected healthy control (not recorded which). Sample: peripheral blood. CDR3 coding DNA: TGCAGTGCTCCTCTCGGACTAGCCGGTAACTCCTACAATGAGCAGTTCTTC. Its protein is CSAPLGLAGNSYNEQFF.